This TCR beta chain was documented in a study of T cell responses to AZD1222 COVID-19 vaccine. Study outcomes and limitations: Receipt of two AZD1222 doses was followed by a rise in Spike-specific TCR breadth and depth. In all cases, repertoires were sampled only after the peak T cell response. Close to half of all spike-specific TCRs reportedly target regions of the variants that are unmutated.

Germline V CDR1 and CDR2: KGHDR, SFDVKD. The CDR3 loop spans 16 amino acids. Trimming removed 0 bases from V and 3 bases from J; junction bases left unmatched: 2. The assay was immunoSEQ multiplex PCR, and TCRdb's table has in-frame clones only and misses some. Here the sample spans some 150,000 clones, around 94% being singletons. This clone was recorded a few times. The antigen is undetermined. The TCR originated in an adult in good health. Sequences were derived from peripheral blood, sampled on day 0 of AZD1222 vaccination. This rearrangement joins TRBV24-1 to TRBJ2-2; TRBD2 matches at 8 bases. As DNA, the CDR3 is TGTGCCACCAGTGATTTGCGGGAGGGGGACACCGGGGAGCTGTTTTTT. Amino acids: CATSDLREGDTGELFF.